This T cell receptor beta chain was obtained from a study of cytomegalovirus exposure and HLA in healthy donors (dated by TCRdb to 2016 to 2017). Turning to the overall study: According to an earlier analysis of around 600 of the donors, about 180 million T cells yielded roughly 110 million unique TCR beta sequences and approximately 300 Gb of sequence data. An early release covering more than 500 HLA-typed donors comprised about 300 gigabases of sequencing data and around 80 million unique TCR sequences. Of the 350 to 400 genotyped donors, approximately 83% fell in the genetic ancestry cluster associated with self-reported Caucasian donors. The aim of the study was to test whether cataloging public T cell receptors could identify signatures of past pathogen exposure. The study used immunosequencing to profile the T cell repertoires of approximately 630 subjects and linked those repertoires to cytomegalovirus serostatus. A separate validation cohort of more than 100 different subjects was used in addition to the 666-subject first cohort. High-throughput TCR immunosequencing, statistical association of individual TCRs with disease status, and machine learning were combined to predict cytomegalovirus infection status. To study patterns of TCR occurrence, a later analysis re-analyzed previously published TCR beta repertoires from around 660 donors and added high-resolution HLA genotyping. Rather than drawing on any new phenotypic data, the later analysis identified candidate immune exposures from TCR beta sequences and the way those sequences occurred across donors. An earlier analysis of 587 of the donors used high-throughput TCR beta sequencing to judge whether each TCR beta V gene segment behaved as functional or pseudogenic. Donor age, sex, ethnicity and CMV serostatus were compiled together with the repertoire data. In a later genetic analysis, genome-wide SNP genotypes for about 55% of the roughly 700 donors were used, and that subset was treated as a discovery cohort. Every discovery cohort repertoire had been produced on one sequencing platform. HLA typing included class I and class II loci at four-digit resolution. The number of donors typed differed by locus, with about 629-630 for A, B, C, DRB1 and DQB1, over 500 for DQA1, over 600 for DPA1, and around 450 for DPB1. About five DR-DQ haplotypes were handled as single units for association and clustering because linkage in the cohort was strong. Across approximately 420 genotyped donors of the cohort, an average of approximately 240,000 unique TCR beta nucleotide sequences per donor were sequenced, and roughly 18% of those sequences were non-productive. Study-level results and caveats: Because some donors lacked HLA typing at each locus, the association tests relied only on the typed subset. Most TCR sequences were observed very rarely across donors, whereas some public TCRs were present in many individuals. In a later analysis, HLA-associated TCR beta chains were found to be more clonally expanded and to have lower generation probabilities than equally common non-associated chains. Assigning TCR associations to individual alleles was difficult when HLA alleles, especially DR and DQ, strongly co-occurred. Because the 87-base-pair reads could not distinguish some IMGT-functional V segments, including TRBV6-2 and TRBV6-3, those segments were excluded. According to the authors, the approach could potentially be generalized to other disease states and immunological phenotypes. For the cohort, immune exposure information was limited to CMV serostatus. Sequencing depth was assumed to be roughly uniform across donors in the presence/absence analyses, though that assumption may not hold. A later analysis found that TCR association rates varied across HLA loci, with DRB1 alleles showing the most associated TCRs and HLA-C alleles the fewest. Correlated functional status among segregating V segments might be attributable to linkage disequilibrium, but an unknown experimental factor could not be ruled out. In vitro tests confirmed that a few of the cytomegalovirus-associated TCR beta chains recognize cytomegalovirus antigens. In a later genetic analysis, fewer N-insertions in productive TCRs were reported among donors in an Asian-associated ancestry cluster than the approximately 670-donor mean. A later genetic analysis associated a missense DCLRE1C variant with V-gene and J-gene trimming of TCR beta chains, and an independent cohort replicated the association. A cluster of highly shared sequence variants was judged likely to be a technical artifact of the sequencing pipeline. Broadly in line with IMGT annotations, most TCR beta V segments showed up in productive rearrangements about 87% or about 30% of the time in an earlier analysis of 450 to 600 of the donors. The study listed 164 TCR beta chains as associated with cytomegalovirus. Several of the top co-occurrence clusters appeared to be linked to parvovirus B19, influenza, CMV and Epstein-Barr virus, according to a later analysis. Only TCR beta chains were sequenced in this cohort, and the absence of alpha or paired-chain data limited detectable features. According to a later analysis, most CMV-associated TCR beta chains appeared to be HLA-restricted, and the HLA associations seemed to be driven largely by CMV exposure. A further reported finding was that TCR beta sequences accurately predicted the HLA-A and HLA-B alleles for most subjects in the first cohort. In a later analysis, 15,000 to 20,000 TCR beta sequences were associated with specific HLA alleles at a false discovery rate of 0.05. The classifier was reported to diagnose cytomegalovirus status with high specificity and sensitivity in both the original cohort and the validation cohort. Because counts were too low, 15 or so rarely observed V segments, including chromosome 9 orphons, were excluded from the earlier analysis of 587 of the donors.

The cohort consisted of fewer than 700 healthy bone marrow donors. At the time of sampling, every cohort member was nominally healthy, though immune exposures that went unrecorded were likely present. The donor was CMV seronegative and was included in the group of a few hundred seronegative cohort members. A peripheral blood sample was collected from each donor, and TCR beta sequencing was performed on peripheral blood mononuclear cells. The Qiagen DNeasy Blood Extraction Kit was used to extract genomic DNA from the blood cell samples. Library prep was done by the immunoSEQ multiplex PCR assay. The multiplex PCR relied on a mix of 60 forward primers for TCR Vbeta segments and 13 reverse primers for TCR Jbeta segments. The CDR3 region of rearranged TCR beta genes was amplified from genomic DNA by a multiplex PCR assay. The Illumina HiSeq System was used to sequence the amplified TCR beta libraries as 87-base-pair reads. The authors' analysis ran thus. Across the 500 to 850 repertoires, a later analysis counted 75 million to 90 million unique TCR beta chains, approximately 10 million of which were shared by at least two donors. Raw reads were error-corrected and collapsed into unique sequences with a nearest-neighbor algorithm that merged closely related sequences to remove PCR and sequencing errors. V, D and J gene segments were assigned by aligning CDR3 sequences to IMGT reference sequences. Each retained sequence needed at least a six-nucleotide match to both a V gene segment and a J gene segment. A rearrangement was called productive if the CDR3 had no stop codons and remained in frame with V and J, and every other rearrangement was called non-productive. CDR3 was defined according to IMGT convention as the region running from the second conserved V-encoded cysteine to the conserved J-encoded phenylalanine. In an earlier analysis of roughly 610 of the donors, sequences lacking an unambiguous match to a single V gene segment were excluded. In an earlier analysis of a few hundred of the donors, a V segment was called functional when productive rearrangements were above 56.7%, and segregating when the standard deviation between donors exceeded 5%. A statistical classification framework was built to diagnose cytomegalovirus status from the catalog of TCR beta chain sequences. In a later analysis, TCR nucleotide sequences were compared against IMGT/GENE-DB human TR gene sequences so that V and J genes could be assigned. A later analysis assigned CDR3 sequences and most-parsimonious VDJ recombination scenarios with the TCRdist pipeline. In a later analysis, each TCR beta chain was defined by its CDR3 amino acid sequence together with its V-gene family, and reads lacking a unique V-gene family were excluded. To address suspected cross-contamination and a sequencing artifact, a later analysis removed approximately 600 highly shared, low-generation-probability nucleotide sequences. In a later analysis, a clonal expansion index for each public chain was calculated from normalized within-repertoire ranks of inferred template counts. A later analysis computed generation probabilities with a VDJ recombination model fitted to out-of-frame rearrangements, and checked the results against IGoR. In a later analysis, hypergeometric tests were used to score TCR-TCR, TCR-HLA and TCR-CMV co-occurrence, with a repertoire-size bias correction applied to TCR pairs. A later analysis estimated false discovery rates by permuting HLA or CMV assignments 20 times. In a later analysis, co-occurring TCRs were grouped with DBSCAN, and TCRdist sequence similarity was added when clustering was performed within HLA-allele-positive subsets. For co-occurrence clustering, repertoires with fewer than 30,000 or more than 120,000 public chains were excluded, along with four to six repertoires with anomalous nucleotide sharing. What TCRdb holds here is the immuneACCESS table cut down to in-frame rearrangements. Part of the clones is not present; checked against another copy, under half of the missing clones reflect an unresolved V gene, and the others are unexplained. V and J calls and clone size come straight from that table; D and trimming were deduced from the DNA. The sample table records over 150,000 clones; approximately 81% of these occur just once. Clones ranked in the top ten supply about 1.3% of the sample.

The V end gives up 4 bases and the J end 3 bases, leaving 10 bases in the junction not matched to a gene. The germline V gene sets CDR1 to SGHRS and CDR2 to YFSETQ. Its CDR3 holds 16 amino acids, cysteine through phenylalanine. The read is trimmed to its CDR3 DNA, 48 bases read in frame from base 1. With regard to this clone: Its antigen is unknown. Base-call qualities are not available, and no considerably larger clone is one nucleotide away.

Recombination joined TRBV5-1 with TRBJ2-1, and TRBD2 aligns with 7 junction nucleotides. This sequence originates from a man aged 18 to 29 in good health and CMV-seronegative. The sequencing sample was made of PBMCs. The bases are TGCGCCAGCAGCCTGGGGGGGGACCCCGTCTACAATGAGCAGTTCTTC. This is translated as CASSLGGDPVYNEQFF.